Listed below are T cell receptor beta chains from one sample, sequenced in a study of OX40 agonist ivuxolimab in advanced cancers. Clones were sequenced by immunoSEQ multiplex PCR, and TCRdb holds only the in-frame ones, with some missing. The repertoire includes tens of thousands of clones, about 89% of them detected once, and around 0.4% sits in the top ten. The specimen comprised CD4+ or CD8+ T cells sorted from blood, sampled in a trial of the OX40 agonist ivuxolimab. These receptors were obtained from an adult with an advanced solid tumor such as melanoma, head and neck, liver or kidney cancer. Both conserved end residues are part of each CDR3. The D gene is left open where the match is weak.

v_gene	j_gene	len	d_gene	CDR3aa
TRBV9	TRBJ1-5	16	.	CASSVVNRQNNQPQHF
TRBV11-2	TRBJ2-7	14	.	CASSLDITYSEQYF
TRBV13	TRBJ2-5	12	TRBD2	CASSPRREAQYF
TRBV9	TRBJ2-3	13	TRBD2	CASSVYGTNTQYF
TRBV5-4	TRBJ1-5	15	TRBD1	CASSRDRGGRQPQHF
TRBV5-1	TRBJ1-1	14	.	CASRAGVQNTEAFF
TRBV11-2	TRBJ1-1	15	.	CASSLGPGTNTEAFF
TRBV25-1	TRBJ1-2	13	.	CASSVQNRGGYTF
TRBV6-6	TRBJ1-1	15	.	CASRQIGALVTEAFF
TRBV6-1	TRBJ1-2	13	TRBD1	CASSEADRDGYTF
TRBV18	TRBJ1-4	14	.	CASSPPSDNEKLFF